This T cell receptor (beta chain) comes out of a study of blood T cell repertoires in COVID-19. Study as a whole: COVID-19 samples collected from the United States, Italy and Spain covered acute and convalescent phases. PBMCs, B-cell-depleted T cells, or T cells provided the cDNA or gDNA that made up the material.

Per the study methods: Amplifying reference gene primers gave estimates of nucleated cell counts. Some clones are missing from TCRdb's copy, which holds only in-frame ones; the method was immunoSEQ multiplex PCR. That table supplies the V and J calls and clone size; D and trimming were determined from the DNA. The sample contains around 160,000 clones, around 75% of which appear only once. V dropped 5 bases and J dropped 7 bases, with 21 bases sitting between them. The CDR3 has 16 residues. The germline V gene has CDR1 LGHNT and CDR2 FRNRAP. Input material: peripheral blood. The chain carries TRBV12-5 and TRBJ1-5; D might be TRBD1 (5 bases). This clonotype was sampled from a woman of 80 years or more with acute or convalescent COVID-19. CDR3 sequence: CASGPWGTASPQPQHF. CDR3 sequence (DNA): TGTGCTAGTGGTCCCTGGGGCACAGCCTCCCCGCAGCCCCAGCATTTT.